A selection of T cell receptor beta chains follows, all from one sample in a study of cytomegalovirus exposure and HLA in healthy donors. Clones were read by immunoSEQ multiplex PCR, and TCRdb kept only the in-frame ones, dropping some. The sample lists about 160,000 clones; around 69% were seen once. Source material: PBMCs. These receptors were collected from a man aged 55 to 69 in good health and CMV-seronegative. Each CDR3 is given with its conserved first and last residue. The order of the fields is CDR3 DNA, CDR3 protein, D gene, clone size, V gene, J gene. A D gene is named only where the DNA matches it firmly. Clone sizes are given selectively: once, few, many, or a class where the clone is expanded.

TGTGCCAGCAGCGTAAGCGGGAGGGCCACCGGGGAGCTGTTTTTT,CASSVSGRATGELFF,TRBD2,once,TRBV9,TRBJ2-2
TGTGCCAGCAGCGTAGAATGGGGGCCTTACAATGAGCAGTTCTTC,CASSVEWGPYNEQFF,-,-,TRBV9,TRBJ2-1
TGTGCCAGCAGCGTAGGCCGAGGAGAAGAGACCCAGTACTTC,CASSVGRGEETQYF,-,-,TRBV9,TRBJ2-5
TGTTCCAGCAGCCCCGGACTGGCAGCTAATGAAAAACTGTTTTTT,CSSSPGLAANEKLFF,-,-,TRBV7-9,TRBJ1-4
TGCGCCAGCAGCTGGGGACAGGGTGTGTACACTGAAGCTTTCTTT,CASSWGQGVYTEAFF,TRBD1,-,TRBV5-1,TRBJ1-1
TGTGCCAGCAGCTTTTACGTAATTTCAGAGAACACCGGGGAGCTGTTTTTT,CASSFYVISENTGELFF,-,-,TRBV7-9,TRBJ2-2
TGTGCTAGTGGCCCGGGTGGGGATACGCAGTATTTT,CASGPGGDTQYF,-,-,TRBV12-5,TRBJ2-3
TGTGCCAGCAGCCCCACCGGGACAGGGAATGAAAAACTGTTTTTT,CASSPTGTGNEKLFF,TRBD1,few,TRBV7-9,TRBJ1-4
TGCGCCAGCAGTCGACAGGGGGCGAACACTGAAGCTTTCTTT,CASSRQGANTEAFF,TRBD1,-,TRBV23-1,TRBJ1-1
TGTGCCAGCAGCCCAGGTCTAGCGGGGGAGGGCCATACGCAGTATTTT,CASSPGLAGEGHTQYF,TRBD2,-,TRBV11-3,TRBJ2-3
TGTGCCAGCACCCAAGAGAGTGCCGGGGAGCTGTTTTTT,CASTQESAGELFF,-,-,TRBV11-2,TRBJ2-2
TGTGCCAGCAGCGTAGGGGCGGGGGGCCGAGAAGAGACCCAGTACTTC,CASSVGAGGREETQYF,TRBD2,-,TRBV9,TRBJ2-5
TGTGCCAGCAGCTTAGTTTGGTTAACAGGCAATGAGCAGTTCTTC,CASSLVWLTGNEQFF,-,once,TRBV7-2,TRBJ2-1
TGTGCCAGTCGGGTCGGTTTGGCTAATGAAAAACTGTTTTTT,CASRVGLANEKLFF,-,-,TRBV19,TRBJ1-4
TGTGCCAGCAGCTTGCCCAGGGGTTTGAGCAATGAGCAGTTCTTC,CASSLPRGLSNEQFF,-,few,TRBV5-4,TRBJ2-1
TGTGCCAGCAGCTTGGCGGGGAGACCCTACGAGCAGTACTTC,CASSLAGRPYEQYF,-,-,TRBV5-5,TRBJ2-7
TGTGCCAGCGGTGCAGGGTCTGGAAACACCATATATTTT,CASGAGSGNTIYF,-,-,TRBV9,TRBJ1-3
TGTGCCAGCAGATCCTCGGGACAGGGTTACAATGAGCAGTTCTTC,CASRSSGQGYNEQFF,TRBD1,-,TRBV7-8,TRBJ2-1
TGTGCCAGCTCACCGGAGGCAGCCGATCAGCCCCAGCATTTT,CASSPEAADQPQHF,-,-,TRBV18,TRBJ1-5
TGTGCCAGTAGTATTTGGGCGGGAGATGACACCGGGGAGCTGTTTTTT,CASSIWAGDDTGELFF,TRBD2,-,TRBV19,TRBJ2-2
TGTGCCAGCAGCCAAGACTATCCAGGCTCCTTCTCCTACGAGCAGTACTTC,CASSQDYPGSFSYEQYF,-,few,TRBV4-2,TRBJ2-7
TGTGCCAGCAGCTTAGCCGGGGGAGAGACCCAGTACTTC,CASSLAGGETQYF,-,-,TRBV7-9,TRBJ2-5
TGCAGTGCTCCGAGCATCTACGAGCAGTACTTC,CSAPSIYEQYF,-,-,TRBV20-1,TRBJ2-7
TGTGCCAGCAGTTCCTGGGCCCTGGGGCTAGCGGGAGGAGAAGGCAATGAGCAGTTCTTC,CASSSWALGLAGGEGNEQFF,TRBD2,-,TRBV27,TRBJ2-1
TGTGCCACCAGCAGAGTCCTAGCGGGGGGCGGTGAGCAGTTCTTC,CATSRVLAGGGEQFF,TRBD2,once,TRBV15,TRBJ2-1
TGTGCCAGCAGCCAAACGACAGGGCGGGGTCAGCCCCAGCATTTT,CASSQTTGRGQPQHF,TRBD1,-,TRBV9,TRBJ1-5
TGTGCCAGTAGTAGAATAACAGGGGATGGGGATTCACCCCTCCACTTT,CASSRITGDGDSPLHF,TRBD1,-,TRBV19,TRBJ1-6
TGCGCCAGCAGCTTGGTCGGGGAAGGGACTGAAGCTTTCTTT,CASSLVGEGTEAFF,-,-,TRBV5-1,TRBJ1-1
TGTGCCAGCAGTTTAGGGGGGGCGCGGAGTGAAAAACTGTTTTTT,CASSLGGARSEKLFF,-,few,TRBV28,TRBJ1-4
TGTGCCAGCAGCTTGGGACCTAACCTAGGACAGTACTTC,CASSLGPNLGQYF,-,few,TRBV5-8,TRBJ2-7
TGTGCCAGTAGTATAAGCGGTCAGCCCCATATATCCCAGCATTTT,CASSISGQPHISQHF,-,few,TRBV19,TRBJ1-5
TGCGCCAGCAGTGAGTCAATAGGAGATTATAGCAATCAGCCCCAGCATTTT,CASSESIGDYSNQPQHF,-,-,TRBV10-2,TRBJ1-5
TGTGCCAGTAGTATCCAGTCAGGGATAGGCTACGAGCAGTACTTC,CASSIQSGIGYEQYF,-,-,TRBV19,TRBJ2-7
TGCGCCAGCAGTGAGTCGCGAAACAGGGGGGGTTGGGTAACCTTC,CASSESRNRGGWVTF,TRBD1,once,TRBV10-1,TRBJ1-2
TGTGCCAGCAGCTTATCGACGGGGGTCCGTTCCTATGGCTACACCTTC,CASSLSTGVRSYGYTF,-,-,TRBV7-9,TRBJ1-2
TGCGCCAGCAGCCAAGACCTGGGACAGAGACAAGAGACCCAGTACTTC,CASSQDLGQRQETQYF,TRBD1,-,TRBV4-3,TRBJ2-5
TGCGCCAGCAGCGCCCCAAAGGGAGAATACACCGGGGAGCTGTTTTTT,CASSAPKGEYTGELFF,-,-,TRBV4-1,TRBJ2-2
TGTGCCAGCAGCTTCAGACTAGCGGGAGCCGCAGATACGCAGTATTTT,CASSFRLAGAADTQYF,TRBD2,-,TRBV11-2,TRBJ2-3
TGTGCCAGCAGCTTCTTGACCAGCGGGGCGATCTACGAGCAGTACTTC,CASSFLTSGAIYEQYF,TRBD2,-,TRBV7-8,TRBJ2-7
TGTGCCAGCAGCCAAGAGCGGGGGGGCGGTGAGACCCAGTACTTC,CASSQERGGGETQYF,TRBD2,-,TRBV4-2,TRBJ2-5
TGCGCCAGCAGCCGGCGGGGGGAAGGGGGAGAGACCCAGTACTTC,CASSRRGEGGETQYF,TRBD2,-,TRBV4-3,TRBJ2-5
TGTGCCAGCAGGCCGGGACTAGCGGGAGATGAGCAGTTCTTC,CASRPGLAGDEQFF,TRBD2,-,TRBV28,TRBJ2-1
TGTGCCAGCAGCGTAGAAGGATTCGGACAGGGGGTTGGTGAGACCCAGTACTTC,CASSVEGFGQGVGETQYF,TRBD1,few,TRBV9,TRBJ2-5
TGCGCCAGCAGCTTGGCCTACGGGGGGACTGGAAACACCATATATTTT,CASSLAYGGTGNTIYF,-,-,TRBV5-1,TRBJ1-3
TGCGCCAGCTCCAGCGGGCGCTCAAATGAGCAGTTCTTC,CASSSGRSNEQFF,-,few,TRBV4-3,TRBJ2-1
TGTGCCATCAGCGAACAGGGAAGAAGTAACTCACCCCTCCACTTT,CAISEQGRSNSPLHF,-,-,TRBV10-3,TRBJ1-6
TGCGCCAGCAGTTTATTACAAGAGACCCAGTACTTC,CASSLLQETQYF,-,-,TRBV10-2,TRBJ2-5
TGTGCCAGTAGTGGAGGTTCGGGGTATCAAAACATTCAGTACTTC,CASSGGSGYQNIQYF,-,few,TRBV19,TRBJ2-4
TGTGCCAGCAGCCCCACGCGGGATGGGGGTACGCAGTATTTT,CASSPTRDGGTQYF,-,-,TRBV5-8,TRBJ2-3